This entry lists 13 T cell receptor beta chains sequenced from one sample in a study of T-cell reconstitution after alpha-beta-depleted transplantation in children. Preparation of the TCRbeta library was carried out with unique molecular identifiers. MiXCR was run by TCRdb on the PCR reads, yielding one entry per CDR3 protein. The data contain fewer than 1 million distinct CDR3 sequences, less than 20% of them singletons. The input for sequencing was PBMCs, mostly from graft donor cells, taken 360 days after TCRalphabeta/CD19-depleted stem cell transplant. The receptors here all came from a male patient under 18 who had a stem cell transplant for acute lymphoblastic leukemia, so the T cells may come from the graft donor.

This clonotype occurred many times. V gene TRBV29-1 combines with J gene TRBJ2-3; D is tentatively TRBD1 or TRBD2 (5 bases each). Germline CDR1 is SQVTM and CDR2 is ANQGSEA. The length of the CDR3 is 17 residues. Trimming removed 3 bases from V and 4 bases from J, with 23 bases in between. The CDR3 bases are TGCAGCGTTGACCGTCGGGGCACATTTCGTCTGCCAGATACGCAGTATTTT. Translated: CSVDRRGTFRLPDTQYF.

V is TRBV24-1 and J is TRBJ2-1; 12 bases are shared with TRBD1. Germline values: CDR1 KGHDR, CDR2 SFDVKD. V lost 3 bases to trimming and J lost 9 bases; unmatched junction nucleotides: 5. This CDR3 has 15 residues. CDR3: CATSDVGTGGGEQFF. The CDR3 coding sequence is TGTGCCACCAGTGATGTCGGGACAGGGGGCGGTGAGCAGTTCTTC.

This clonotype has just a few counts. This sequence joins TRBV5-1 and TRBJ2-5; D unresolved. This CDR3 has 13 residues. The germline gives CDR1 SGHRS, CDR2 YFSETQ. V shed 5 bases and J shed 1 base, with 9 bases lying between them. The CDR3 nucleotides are TGCGCCAGCAGGGTCGGTCTCCAAGAGACCCAGTACTTC. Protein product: CASRVGLQETQYF.

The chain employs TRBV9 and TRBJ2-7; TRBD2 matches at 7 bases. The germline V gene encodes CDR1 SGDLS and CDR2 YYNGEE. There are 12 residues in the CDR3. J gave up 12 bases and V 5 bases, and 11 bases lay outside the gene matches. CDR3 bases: TGTGCCAGCAGTTCTATGAGCGGGGCCTTGTACTTC. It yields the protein CASSSMSGALYF.

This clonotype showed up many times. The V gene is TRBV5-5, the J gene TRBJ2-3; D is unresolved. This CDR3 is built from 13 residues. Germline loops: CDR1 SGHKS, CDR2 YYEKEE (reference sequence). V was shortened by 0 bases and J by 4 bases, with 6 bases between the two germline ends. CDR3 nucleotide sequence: TGTGCCAGCAGCTTGGACCAGCCAGATACGCAGTATTTT. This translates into CASSLDQPDTQYF.

As DNA, the CDR3 is TGCGCCAGCAGCCAATACGGACTAGCGGGCATACAAGAGACCCAGTACTTC. Its translation is CASSQYGLAGIQETQYF. The gene calls are TRBV4-1 and TRBJ2-5, with 11 bases identical to TRBD2. With 2 bases clipped from V and 2 bases from J, the junction kept 7 bases outside the gene matches. Germline V gene data show CDR1 as MGHRA and CDR2 as YSYEKL. The CDR3 has 17 amino acids.

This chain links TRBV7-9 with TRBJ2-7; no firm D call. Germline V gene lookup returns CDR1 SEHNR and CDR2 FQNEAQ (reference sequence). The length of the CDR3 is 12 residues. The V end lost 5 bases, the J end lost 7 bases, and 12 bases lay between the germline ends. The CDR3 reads CASSHPSREQYF. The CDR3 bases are TGTGCCAGCAGCCACCCCTCCCGTGAGCAGTACTTC.

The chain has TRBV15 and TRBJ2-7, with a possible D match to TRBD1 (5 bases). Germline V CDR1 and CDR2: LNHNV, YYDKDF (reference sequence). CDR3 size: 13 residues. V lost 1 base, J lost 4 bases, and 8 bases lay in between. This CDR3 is CATSRAPGYEQYF. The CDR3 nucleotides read TGTGCCACCAGCAGAGCTCCAGGGTACGAGCAGTACTTC. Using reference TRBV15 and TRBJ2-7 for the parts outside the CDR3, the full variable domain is DAMVIQNPRYQVTQFGKPVTLSCSQTLNHNVMYWYQQKSSQAPKLLFHYYDKDFNNEADTPDNFQSRRPNTSFCFLDIRSPGLGDTAMYLCATSRAPGYEQYFGPGTRLTVT.

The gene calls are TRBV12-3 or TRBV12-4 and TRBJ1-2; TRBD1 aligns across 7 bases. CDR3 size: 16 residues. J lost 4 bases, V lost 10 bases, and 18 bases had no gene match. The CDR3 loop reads CATTFEQGILGYGYTF. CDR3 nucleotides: TGTGCCACCACATTCGAACAGGGGATTCTGGGCTATGGCTACACCTTC.

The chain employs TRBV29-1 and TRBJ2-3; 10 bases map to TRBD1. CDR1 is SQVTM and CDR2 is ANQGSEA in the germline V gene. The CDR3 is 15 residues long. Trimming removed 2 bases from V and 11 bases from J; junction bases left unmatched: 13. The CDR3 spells CSVEIRGQGPPRQYF. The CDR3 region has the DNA TGCAGCGTTGAAATAAGGGGACAGGGGCCGCCGCGGCAGTATTTT.

CDR3 region: CASCSTGGANVLTF. DNA of the CDR3: TGTGCCAGCTGCTCAACCGGGGGGGCCAACGTCCTGACTTTC. This chain links TRBV12-3 or TRBV12-4 with TRBJ2-6; D not certain. V was trimmed by 8 bases and J by 4 bases, leaving 12 bases between them. This CDR3 has 14 amino acids.

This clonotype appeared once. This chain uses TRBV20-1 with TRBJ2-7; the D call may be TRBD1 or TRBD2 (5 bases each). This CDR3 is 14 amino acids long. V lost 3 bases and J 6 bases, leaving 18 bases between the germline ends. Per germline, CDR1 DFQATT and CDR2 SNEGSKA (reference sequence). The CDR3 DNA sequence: TGCAGTGCTAGGGACCGGGACGACTCCGGCGAGCAGTACTTC. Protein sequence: CSARDRDDSGEQYF.

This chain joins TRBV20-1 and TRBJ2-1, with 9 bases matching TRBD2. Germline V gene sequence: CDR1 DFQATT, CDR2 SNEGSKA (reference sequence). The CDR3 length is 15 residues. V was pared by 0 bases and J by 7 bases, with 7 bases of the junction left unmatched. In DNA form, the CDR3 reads TGCAGTGCTAGAGAAAGGCGGGAGGGCCGAAATGAGCAGTTCTTC. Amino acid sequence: CSARERREGRNEQFF.